This T cell receptor beta chain was recovered during a study of cytotoxic CD8 clonotypes in ibrutinib-treated CLL. Findings of the study overall: Clonality increased at ibrutinib response and stayed stable in sustained remission. At progression, however, it fell back toward baseline.

With regard to this clone: The antigen remains unidentified.

Genomic DNA (roughly 1.9 micrograms) was obtained from cryopreserved PBMCs for construction of TCR beta libraries. Only in-frame clones appear in the TCRdb table, and some are missing; sequencing was by immunoSEQ multiplex PCR. The table shows roughly 15,000 clones, with approximately 82% occurring only once. The sequenced sample was PBMCs, obtained before ibrutinib treatment. The sequence derives from a human donor with chronic lymphocytic leukemia.

This chain's CDR3 is CASSVSPLWDNEQFF. CDR3 DNA sequence: TGTGCCAGCAGCGTATCCCCTTTATGGGACAATGAGCAGTTCTTC. The chain has TRBV9 and TRBJ2-1; no clear D. Germline V gene data show CDR1 as SGDLS and CDR2 as YYNGEE. V shed 1 base and J shed 5 bases, with 13 bases lying between them. The CDR3 is 15 residues long.